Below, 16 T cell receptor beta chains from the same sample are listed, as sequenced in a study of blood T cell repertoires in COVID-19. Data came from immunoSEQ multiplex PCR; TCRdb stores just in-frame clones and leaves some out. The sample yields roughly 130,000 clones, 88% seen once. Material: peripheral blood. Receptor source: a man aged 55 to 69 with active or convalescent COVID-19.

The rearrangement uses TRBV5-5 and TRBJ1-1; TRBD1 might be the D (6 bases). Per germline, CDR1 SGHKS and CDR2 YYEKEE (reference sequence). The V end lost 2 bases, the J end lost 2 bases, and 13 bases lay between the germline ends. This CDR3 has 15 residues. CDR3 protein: CASSFWAGENTEAFF. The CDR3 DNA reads TGTGCCAGCAGCTTTTGGGCAGGGGAAAACACTGAAGCTTTCTTT.

The CDR3 DNA follows: TGCAGCGTTGAACAGGGGAACAATCAGCCCCAGCATTTT. Amino acid sequence: CSVEQGNNQPQHF. The gene calls are TRBV29-1 and TRBJ1-5; TRBD1 might be the D (6 bases). This CDR3 is built from 13 residues. The V end lost 2 bases, the J end lost 3 bases, and 8 bases lay between the germline ends. Germline CDR1 reads SQVTM; CDR2 reads ANQGSEA.

Here the CDR3 reads CASSPGLYSTDTQYF. The CDR3 DNA follows: TGCGCCAGCAGCCCCGGACTATATAGCACAGATACGCAGTATTTT. The chain combines TRBV5-1 with TRBJ2-3; maybe TRBD2 (6 bases). V was clipped by 4 bases and J by 0 bases, with 12 bases between them. Germline V gene sequence: CDR1 SGHRS, CDR2 YFSETQ. This CDR3 region has 15 residues.

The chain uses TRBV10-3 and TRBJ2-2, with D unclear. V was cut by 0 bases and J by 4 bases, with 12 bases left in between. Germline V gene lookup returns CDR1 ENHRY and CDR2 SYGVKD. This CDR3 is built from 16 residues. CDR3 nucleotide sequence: TGTGCCATCAGTGAGTCCGCCAGGCCCCTCACCGGGGAGCTGTTTTTT. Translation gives CAISESARPLTGELFF.

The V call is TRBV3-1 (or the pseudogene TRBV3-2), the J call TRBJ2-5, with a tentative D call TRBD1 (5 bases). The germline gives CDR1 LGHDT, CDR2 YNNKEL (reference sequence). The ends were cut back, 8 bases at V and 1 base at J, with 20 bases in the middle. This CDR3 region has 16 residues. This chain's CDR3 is CASSAERGGSQETQYF. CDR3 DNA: TGTGCCAGCTCCGCCGAAAGGGGTGGCTCCCAAGAGACCCAGTACTTC.

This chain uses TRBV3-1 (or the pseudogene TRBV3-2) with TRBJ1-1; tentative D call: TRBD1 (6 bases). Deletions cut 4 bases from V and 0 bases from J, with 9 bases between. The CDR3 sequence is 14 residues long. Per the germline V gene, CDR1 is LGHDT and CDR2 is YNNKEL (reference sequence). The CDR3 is CASSPGQMNTEAFF. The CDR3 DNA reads TGTGCCAGCAGCCCGGGACAAATGAACACTGAAGCTTTCTTT.

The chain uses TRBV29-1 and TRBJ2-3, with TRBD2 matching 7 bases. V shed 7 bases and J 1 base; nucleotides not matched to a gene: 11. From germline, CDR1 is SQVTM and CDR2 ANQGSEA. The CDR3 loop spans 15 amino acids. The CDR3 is CSARLPSGRTDTQYF. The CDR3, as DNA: TGCAGCGCCCGGCTGCCTAGCGGTCGCACAGATACGCAGTATTTT.

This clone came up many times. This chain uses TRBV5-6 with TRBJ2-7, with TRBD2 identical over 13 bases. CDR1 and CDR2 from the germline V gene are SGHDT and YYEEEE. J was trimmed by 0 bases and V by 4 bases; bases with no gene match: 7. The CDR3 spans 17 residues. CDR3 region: CASSIGLAGVLSYEQYF. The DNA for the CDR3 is TGTGCCAGCAGCATAGGACTAGCGGGAGTCCTCTCCTACGAGCAGTACTTC.

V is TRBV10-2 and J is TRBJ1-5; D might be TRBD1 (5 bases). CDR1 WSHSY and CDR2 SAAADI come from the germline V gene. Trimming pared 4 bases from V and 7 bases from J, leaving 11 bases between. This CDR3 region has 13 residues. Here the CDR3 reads CASSVGEVQPQHF. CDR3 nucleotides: TGCGCCAGCAGTGTGGGGGAGGTGCAGCCCCAGCATTTT.

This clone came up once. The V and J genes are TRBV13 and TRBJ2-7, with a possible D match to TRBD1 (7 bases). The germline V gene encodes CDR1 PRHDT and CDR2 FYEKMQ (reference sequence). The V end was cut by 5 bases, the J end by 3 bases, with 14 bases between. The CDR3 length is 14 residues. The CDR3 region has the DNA TGTGCCAGCAGCCGGGGGCAGGGGGGCTACGAGCAGTACTTC. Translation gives CASSRGQGGYEQYF.

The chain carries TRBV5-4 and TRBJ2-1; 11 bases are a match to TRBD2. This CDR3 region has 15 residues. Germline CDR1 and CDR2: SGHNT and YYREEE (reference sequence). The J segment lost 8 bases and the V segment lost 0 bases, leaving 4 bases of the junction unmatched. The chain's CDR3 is CASSLGLAGQDEQFF. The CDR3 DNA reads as TGTGCCAGCAGCTTGGGACTAGCGGGGCAAGATGAGCAGTTCTTC.

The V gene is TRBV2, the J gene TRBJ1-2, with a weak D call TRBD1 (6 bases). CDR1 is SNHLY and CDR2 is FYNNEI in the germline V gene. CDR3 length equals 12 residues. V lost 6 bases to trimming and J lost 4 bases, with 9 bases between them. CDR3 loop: CASRWTAYGYTF. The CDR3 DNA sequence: TGTGCCAGCAGATGGACAGCCTATGGCTACACCTTC.

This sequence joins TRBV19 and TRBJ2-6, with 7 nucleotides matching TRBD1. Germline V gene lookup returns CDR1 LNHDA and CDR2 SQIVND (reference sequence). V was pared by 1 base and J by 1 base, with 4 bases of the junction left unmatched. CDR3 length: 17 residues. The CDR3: CASSIGGTVSGANVLTF. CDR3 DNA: TGTGCCAGTAGTATAGGGGGGACAGTGTCTGGGGCCAACGTCCTGACTTTC. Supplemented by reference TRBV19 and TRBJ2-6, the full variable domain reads DGGITQSPKYLFRKEGQNVTLSCEQNLNHDAMYWYRQDPGQGLRLIYYSQIVNDFQKGDIAEGYSVSREKKESFPLTVTSAQKNPTAFYLCASSIGGTVSGANVLTFGAGSRLTVL.

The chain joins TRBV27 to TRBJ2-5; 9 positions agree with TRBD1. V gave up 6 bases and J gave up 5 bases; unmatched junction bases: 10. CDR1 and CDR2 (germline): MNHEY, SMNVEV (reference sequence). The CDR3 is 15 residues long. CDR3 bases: TGTGCCAGCAGGACCTGGACAGGGGTCCGGGAGACCCAGTACTTC. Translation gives CASRTWTGVRETQYF.

CDR3 bases: TGTGCCAGCAGCTTGGGCGGGATCAGGGAAGTTGGTCAGCCCCAGCATTTT. Its protein product is CASSLGGIREVGQPQHF. The gene calls are TRBV5-6 and TRBJ1-5; weak D call: TRBD1 (5 bases). The CDR3 totals 17 residues. Germline V gene sequence: CDR1 SGHDT, CDR2 YYEEEE. Trimming removed 0 bases at V and 6 bases at J, with 19 bases between.

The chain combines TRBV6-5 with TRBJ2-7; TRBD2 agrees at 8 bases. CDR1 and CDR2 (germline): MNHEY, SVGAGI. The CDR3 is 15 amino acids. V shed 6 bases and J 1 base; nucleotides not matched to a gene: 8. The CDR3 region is CASSPLAGGSYEQYF. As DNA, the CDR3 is TGTGCCAGCAGCCCCCTGGCGGGAGGATCCTACGAGCAGTACTTC.